This T cell receptor (beta chain) was captured in a study of T-cell reconstitution after alpha-beta-depleted transplantation in children. Study-wide results and limits: Surviving recipient cells, namely T cells and thymic progenitors, were the source of high day-60 TCRbeta diversity in some patients.

At least ten counts were recorded for this clonotype. Its antigen remains unknown. TCRbeta library preparation incorporated unique molecular identifiers. MiXCR, applied by TCRdb to the PCR reads, yields one record per CDR3 protein. Among tens of thousands of distinct CDR3 sequences listed, around 5.9% were seen once. CDR1 is SGHVS and CDR2 is FQNEAQ in the germline V gene. This CDR3 comprises 15 residues. V was cut by 3 bases and J by 2 bases, with 14 bases left in between. The chain has TRBV7-8 and TRBJ2-7, with D possibly matching TRBD1 (5 bases). The TCR originated in a female patient between 2 and 15 years old who had a stem cell transplant for aplastic anemia, so the T cells may come from the graft donor. The source was PBMCs, mostly from graft donor cells, collected 60 days after TCRalphabeta/CD19-depleted stem cell transplant. The CDR3 DNA follows: TGTGCCAGCAGCTTCCAGGGAACCCTGACCTACGAGCAGTACTTC. Amino acids: CASSFQGTLTYEQYF.